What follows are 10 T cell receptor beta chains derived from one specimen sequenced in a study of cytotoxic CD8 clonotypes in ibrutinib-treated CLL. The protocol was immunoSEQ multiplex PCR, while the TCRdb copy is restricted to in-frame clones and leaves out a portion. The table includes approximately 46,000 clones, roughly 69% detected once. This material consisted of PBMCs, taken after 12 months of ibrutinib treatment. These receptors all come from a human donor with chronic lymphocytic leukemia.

The CDR3 reads CASSSGPSSYNEQFF. DNA of the CDR3: TGCGCCAGCAGCTCCGGACCAAGCTCCTACAATGAGCAGTTCTTC. The chain uses TRBV5-1 and TRBJ2-1, with D unclear. The CDR3 has 15 residues. V shed 3 bases and J shed 0 bases, with 10 bases lying between them. The germline CDR1 and CDR2 sequences are SGHRS and YFSETQ. Complete variable domain (other parts from reference TRBV5-1 and TRBJ2-1): KAGVTQTPRYLIKTRGQQVTLSCSPISGHRSVSWYQQTPGQGLQFLFEYFSETQRNKGNFPGRFSGRQFSNSRSEMNVSTLELGDSALYLCASSSGPSSYNEQFFGPGTRLTVL.

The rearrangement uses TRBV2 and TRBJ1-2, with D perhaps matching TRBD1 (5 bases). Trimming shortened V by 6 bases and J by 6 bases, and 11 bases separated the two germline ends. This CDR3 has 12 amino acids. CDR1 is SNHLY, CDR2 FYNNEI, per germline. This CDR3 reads CASRAGHDGYTF. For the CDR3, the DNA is TGTGCCAGCAGGGCAGGGCACGATGGCTACACCTTC.

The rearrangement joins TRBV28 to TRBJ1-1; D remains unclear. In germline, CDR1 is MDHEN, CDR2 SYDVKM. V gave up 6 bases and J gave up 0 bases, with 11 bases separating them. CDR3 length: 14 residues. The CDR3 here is CASRPTGMNTEAFF. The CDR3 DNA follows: TGTGCCAGCAGACCGACTGGGATGAACACTGAAGCTTTCTTT.

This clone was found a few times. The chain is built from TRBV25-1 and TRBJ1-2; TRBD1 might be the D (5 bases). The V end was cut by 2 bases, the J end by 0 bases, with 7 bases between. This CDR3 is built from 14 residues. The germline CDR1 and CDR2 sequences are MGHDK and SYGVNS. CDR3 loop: CASSEPGANYGYTF. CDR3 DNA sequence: TGTGCCAGCAGTGAACCGGGGGCTAACTATGGCTACACCTTC.

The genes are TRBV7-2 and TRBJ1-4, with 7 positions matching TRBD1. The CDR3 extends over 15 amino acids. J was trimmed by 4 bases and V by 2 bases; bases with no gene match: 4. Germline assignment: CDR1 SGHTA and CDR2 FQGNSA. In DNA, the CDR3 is TGTGCCAGCAGCTTAATTGACAGGGTTAATGAAAAACTGTTTTTT. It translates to CASSLIDRVNEKLFF.

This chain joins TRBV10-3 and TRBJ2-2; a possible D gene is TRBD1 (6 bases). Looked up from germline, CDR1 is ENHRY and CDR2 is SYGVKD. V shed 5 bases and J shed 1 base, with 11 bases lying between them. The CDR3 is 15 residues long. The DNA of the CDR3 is TGTGCCATCAGTTCCGGGACACTGAACACCGGGGAGCTGTTTTTT. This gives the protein CAISSGTLNTGELFF.

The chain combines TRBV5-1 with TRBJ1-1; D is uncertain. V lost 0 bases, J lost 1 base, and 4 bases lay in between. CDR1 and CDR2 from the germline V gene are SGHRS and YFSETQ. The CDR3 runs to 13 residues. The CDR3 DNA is TGCGCCAGCAGCTTGGATTGGAACACTGAAGCTTTCTTT. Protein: CASSLDWNTEAFF.

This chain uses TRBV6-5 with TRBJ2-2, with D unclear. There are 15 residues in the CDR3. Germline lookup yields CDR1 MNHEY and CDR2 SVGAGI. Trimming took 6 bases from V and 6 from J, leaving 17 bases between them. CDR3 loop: CASRESNRVSGELFF. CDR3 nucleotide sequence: TGTGCCAGCAGGGAATCCAATAGGGTATCCGGGGAGCTGTTTTTT.

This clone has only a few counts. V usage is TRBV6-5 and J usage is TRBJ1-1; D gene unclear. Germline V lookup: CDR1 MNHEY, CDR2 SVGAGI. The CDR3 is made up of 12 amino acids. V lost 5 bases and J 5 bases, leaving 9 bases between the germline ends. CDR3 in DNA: TGTGCCAGCAGTAACGAAGTTACTGAAGCTTTCTTT. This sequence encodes CASSNEVTEAFF.

The chain's CDR3 is CASSLVSSGVYNEQFF. The CDR3 region has the DNA TGTGCCAGCAGCTTAGTTAGTAGCGGGGTCTACAATGAGCAGTTCTTC. The chain recombines TRBV11-2 with TRBJ2-1, with 8 bases that match TRBD2. From germline, CDR1 is SGHAT and CDR2 FQNNGV. Trimming removed 1 base from V and 3 bases from J; junction bases left unmatched: 5. The CDR3 contains 16 residues. Full variable domain (missing parts from reference TRBV11-2 and TRBJ2-1): EAGVAQSPRYKIIEKRQSVAFWCNPISGHATLYWYQQILGQGPKLLIQFQNNGVVDDSQLPKDRFSAERLKGVDSTLKIQPAKLEDSAVYLCASSLVSSGVYNEQFFGPGTRLTVL.